Presented here are 13 T cell receptor beta chains from one specimen sequenced in a study of blood T cell repertoires in COVID-19. Data came from immunoSEQ multiplex PCR; TCRdb stores just in-frame clones and leaves some out. Among some 200,000 clones listed, around 80% were seen once. Sequences were obtained from peripheral blood. The receptor source for this set is a woman aged 70-85 years with acute or convalescent COVID-19.

This rearrangement joins TRBV30 to TRBJ1-1; D perhaps matches TRBD1 (5 bases). The CDR3 runs to 13 residues. V was trimmed by 8 bases and J by 1 base, leaving 14 bases between them. Germline CDR1 reads GTSNPN; CDR2 reads SVGIG (reference sequence). CDR3 nucleotide sequence: TGTGCCCTCGAGACAGCCGCGAACACTGAAGCTTTCTTT. It codes for CALETAANTEAFF.

The V call is TRBV6-6, the J call TRBJ1-2, with 10 bases that match TRBD1. The germline V gene has CDR1 MNHNY and CDR2 SVGAGI (reference sequence). Trimming removed 6 bases from V and 3 bases from J; junction bases left unmatched: 4. This CDR3 region has 14 residues. The CDR3 bases are TGTGCCAGCAGCCACGGACAGGGGGACTATGGCTACACCTTC. Translating it yields CASSHGQGDYGYTF.

V gene TRBV7-9 combines with J gene TRBJ2-7; D unclear. The CDR3 covers 16 residues. Between the trimmed V and J ends, which lost 3 bases and 2 bases, there was a span of 17 bases. Germline values: CDR1 SEHNR, CDR2 FQNEAQ (reference sequence). The CDR3 DNA follows: TGTGCCAGCAGCTTGTATATGGCGGATCCTCCCTACGAGCAGTACTTC. This sequence encodes CASSLYMADPPYEQYF.

The J gene is TRBJ1-5, the V gene TRBV18, with D unclear. From germline, CDR1 is KGHSH and CDR2 LQKENI. This CDR3 spans 14 amino acids. Trimming removed 2 bases at V and 0 bases at J, with 5 bases between. CDR3 residues: CASSPVNSNQPQHF. The CDR3, as DNA: TGTGCCAGCTCACCAGTAAATAGCAATCAGCCCCAGCATTTT.

This chain connects TRBV4-1 to TRBJ2-5; D perhaps matches TRBD1 (6 bases). Trimming cost V 4 bases and J 5 bases, with 11 bases left between them. Germline V gene lookup returns CDR1 MGHRA and CDR2 YSYEKL. The CDR3 is made up of 13 amino acids. The CDR3 sequence: CASSPGAWETQYF. The CDR3 region has the DNA TGCGCCAGCAGCCCAGGGGCCTGGGAGACCCAGTACTTC.

This clone appeared once. The rearrangement links TRBV4-1 to TRBJ2-3; 10 nucleotides line up with TRBD2. With 2 bases clipped from V and 0 bases from J, the junction kept 14 bases outside the gene matches. Germline CDR1 reads MGHRA; CDR2 reads YSYEKL. CDR3 size: 20 residues. For the CDR3, the DNA is TGCGCCAGCAGCCAACCCCCTCGGGCTAGCGGGGGCTTAAGCACAGATACGCAGTATTTT. Translating it yields CASSQPPRASGGLSTDTQYF.

The gene calls are TRBV4-2 and TRBJ2-1; 16 nucleotides line up with TRBD2. Trimming at V came to 3 bases and at J to 5 bases, leaving 7 bases not matched to a gene. There are 18 residues in the CDR3. Per the germline V gene, CDR1 is LGHNA and CDR2 is YNFKEQ. This CDR3 is CASSQGPGTSGGDNEQFF. CDR3 in DNA: TGTGCCAGCAGCCAGGGGCCTGGGACTAGCGGGGGGGACAATGAGCAGTTCTTC.

The chain combines TRBV6-4 with TRBJ2-2, with D possibly being TRBD2 (6 bases). The germline CDR1 and CDR2 sequences are MRHNA and SNTAGT. CDR3 size: 21 residues. Trimming removed 2 bases from V and 5 bases from J, with 30 bases in between. This chain's CDR3 is CASSDTPPCGGAEGTTGELFF. The CDR3 nucleotides read TGTGCCAGCAGTGACACCCCCCCTTGTGGAGGGGCGGAAGGAACTACCGGGGAGCTGTTTTTT.

The chain couples TRBV5-1 to TRBJ2-5; 15 nucleotides match TRBD2. The ends lost 4 bases at V and 1 base at J; junction bases unmatched: 5. From germline, CDR1 is SGHRS and CDR2 YFSETQ. The CDR3 sequence is 17 residues long. As DNA, the CDR3 is TGCGCCAGCAGCGATGGACTAGCGGGGGGGACCCAAGAGACCCAGTACTTC. This gives the protein CASSDGLAGGTQETQYF.

The rearrangement joins TRBV10-2 to TRBJ2-7, with D unclear. This CDR3 contains 14 residues. Trimming took off 2 bases at V and 1 base at J, with 9 bases between the two ends. Germline assignment: CDR1 WSHSY and CDR2 SAAADI. DNA of the CDR3: TGCGCCAGCAGTGAGCACGTCGGGTCCTACGAGCAGTACTTC. Protein product: CASSEHVGSYEQYF.

This rearrangement joins TRBV4-2 to TRBJ2-3, with 8 bases aligning to TRBD2. V gave up 0 bases and J gave up 2 bases; unmatched junction bases: 7. This CDR3 is 17 amino acids long. Germline CDR1 and CDR2: LGHNA and YNFKEQ. Here the CDR3 DNA reads TGTGCCAGCAGCCAAGATCGGGGGGGAGCCCTCACAGATACGCAGTATTTT. Its translation: CASSQDRGGALTDTQYF.

This clone was recorded once. V and J are TRBV14 and TRBJ1-3; D call uncertain. Germline CDR1 is SGHDN and CDR2 is FVKESK. Trimming removed 1 base from V and 0 bases from J, with 13 bases in between. This CDR3 is 17 amino acids long. This CDR3 reads CASSQGGSSYSGNTIYF. The DNA of the CDR3 is TGTGCCAGCAGCCAAGGCGGGTCTTCGTACTCTGGAAACACCATATATTTT.

This chain links TRBV30 with TRBJ2-7; D gene unclear. There are 11 residues in the CDR3. The germline CDR1 and CDR2 sequences are GTSNPN and SVGIG (reference sequence). The ends were cut back, 3 bases at V and 1 base at J, with 4 bases in the middle. Here the CDR3 DNA reads TGTGCCTGGAGCGAGTCCTACGAGCAGTACTTC. Protein sequence: CAWSESYEQYF.